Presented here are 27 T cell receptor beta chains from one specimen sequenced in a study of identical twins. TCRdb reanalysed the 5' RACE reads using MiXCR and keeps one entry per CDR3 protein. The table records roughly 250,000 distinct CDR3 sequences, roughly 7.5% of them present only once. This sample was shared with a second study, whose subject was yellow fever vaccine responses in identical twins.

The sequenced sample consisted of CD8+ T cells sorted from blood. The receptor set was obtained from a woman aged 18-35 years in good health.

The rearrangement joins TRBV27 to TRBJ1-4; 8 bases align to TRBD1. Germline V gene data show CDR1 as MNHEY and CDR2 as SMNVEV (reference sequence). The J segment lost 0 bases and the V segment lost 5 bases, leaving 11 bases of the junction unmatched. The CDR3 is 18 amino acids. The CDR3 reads CASSPMGQGATTNEKLFF. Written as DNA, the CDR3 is TGTGCCAGCAGTCCCATGGGGCAGGGGGCTACAACTAATGAAAAACTGTTTTTT. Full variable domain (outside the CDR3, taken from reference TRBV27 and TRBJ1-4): EAQVTQNPRYLITVTGKKLTVTCSQNMNHEYMSWYRQDPGLGLRQIYYSMNVEVTDKGDVPEGYKVSRKEKRNFPLILESPSPNQTSLYFCASSPMGQGATTNEKLFFGSGTQLSVL.

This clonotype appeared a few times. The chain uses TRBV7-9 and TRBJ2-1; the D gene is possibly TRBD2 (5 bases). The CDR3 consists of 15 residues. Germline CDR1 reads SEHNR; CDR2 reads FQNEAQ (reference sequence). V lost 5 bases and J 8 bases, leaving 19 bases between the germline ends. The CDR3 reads CASSPIASPGDEQFF. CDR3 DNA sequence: TGTGCCAGCAGCCCAATAGCCTCCCCCGGGGATGAGCAGTTCTTC.

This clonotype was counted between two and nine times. The CDR3 bases are TGCGCCAGCAGCAGAGTCAGGGATACTGAAGCTTTCTTT. It encodes CASSRVRDTEAFF. The V and J genes are TRBV5-1 and TRBJ1-1; D is perhaps TRBD1 (5 bases). Trimming stripped 4 bases from V and 5 bases from J, with 12 bases between. Germline V lookup: CDR1 SGHRS, CDR2 YFSETQ. The CDR3 sequence is 13 residues long.

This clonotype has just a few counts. CDR3 loop: CASSNPEDNRDEAFF. CDR3 DNA: TGTGCCAGCAGCAACCCCGAAGATAACAGAGATGAAGCTTTCTTT. V gene TRBV21-1 combines with J gene TRBJ1-1. TRBV21-1 counts as a pseudogene. The CDR3 has 15 residues.

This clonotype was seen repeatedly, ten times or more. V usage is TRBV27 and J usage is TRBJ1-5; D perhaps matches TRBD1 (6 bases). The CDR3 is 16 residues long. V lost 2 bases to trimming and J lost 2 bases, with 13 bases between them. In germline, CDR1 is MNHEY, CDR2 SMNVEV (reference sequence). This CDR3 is CASSLEGNRGNQPQHF. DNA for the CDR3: TGTGCCAGCAGTTTAGAGGGTAACAGGGGCAATCAGCCCCAGCATTTT.

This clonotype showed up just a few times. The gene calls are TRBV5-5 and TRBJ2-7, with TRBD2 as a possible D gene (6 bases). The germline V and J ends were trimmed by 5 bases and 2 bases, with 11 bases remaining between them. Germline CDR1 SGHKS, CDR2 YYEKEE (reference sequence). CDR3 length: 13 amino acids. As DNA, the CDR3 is TGTGCCAGCAGTGCGGGACTGACCTACGAGCAGTACGTC. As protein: CASSAGLTYEQYV.

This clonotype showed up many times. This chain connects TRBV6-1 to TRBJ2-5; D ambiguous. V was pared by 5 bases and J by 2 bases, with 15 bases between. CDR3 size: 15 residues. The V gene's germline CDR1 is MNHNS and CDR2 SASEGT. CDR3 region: CASSPQRVLQETQYF. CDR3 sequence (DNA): TGTGCCAGCAGTCCCCAAAGGGTCCTTCAAGAGACCCAGTACTTC.

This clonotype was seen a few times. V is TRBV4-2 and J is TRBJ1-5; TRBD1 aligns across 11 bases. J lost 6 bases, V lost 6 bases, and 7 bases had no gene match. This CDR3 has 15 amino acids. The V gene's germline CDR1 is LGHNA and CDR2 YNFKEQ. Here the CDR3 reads CASSPGQGDVQPQHF. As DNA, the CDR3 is TGTGCCAGCAGTCCGGGACAGGGGGATGTTCAGCCCCAGCATTTT.

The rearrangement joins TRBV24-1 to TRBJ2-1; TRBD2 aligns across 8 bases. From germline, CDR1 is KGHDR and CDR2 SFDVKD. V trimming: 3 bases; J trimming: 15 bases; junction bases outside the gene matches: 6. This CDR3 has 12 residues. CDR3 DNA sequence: TGTGCCACCAGTGATGCAGGGACTAGAACGTTCTTC. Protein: CATSDAGTRTFF.

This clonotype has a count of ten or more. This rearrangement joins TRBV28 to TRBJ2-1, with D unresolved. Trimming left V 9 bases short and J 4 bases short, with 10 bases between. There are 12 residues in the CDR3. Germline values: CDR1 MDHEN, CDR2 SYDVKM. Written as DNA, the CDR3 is TGTGCCAGTGGGTTAAATTACAATGAGCAGTTCTTC. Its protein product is CASGLNYNEQFF. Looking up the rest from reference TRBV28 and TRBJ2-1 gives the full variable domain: DVKVTQSSRYLVKRTGEKVFLECVQDMDHENMFWYRQDPGLGLRLIYFSYDVKMKEKGDIPEGYSVSREKKERFSLILESASTNQTSMYLCASGLNYNEQFFGPGTRLTVL.

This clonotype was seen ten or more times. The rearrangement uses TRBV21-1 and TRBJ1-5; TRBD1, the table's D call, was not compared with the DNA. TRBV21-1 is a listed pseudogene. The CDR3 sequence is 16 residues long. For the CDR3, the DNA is TGTGCCAGCAGCAAACAGGGAAATGGTAGCAATCAGCCCCAGCATTTT. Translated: CASSKQGNGSNQPQHF.

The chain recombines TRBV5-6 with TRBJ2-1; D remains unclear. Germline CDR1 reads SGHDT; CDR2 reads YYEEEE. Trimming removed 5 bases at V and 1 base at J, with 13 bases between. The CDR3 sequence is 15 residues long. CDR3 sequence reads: CASRDRTGSYNEQFF. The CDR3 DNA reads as TGTGCCAGCAGGGATCGGACGGGTTCCTACAATGAGCAGTTCTTC. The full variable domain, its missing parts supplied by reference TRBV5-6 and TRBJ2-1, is DAGVTQSPTHLIKTRGQQVTLRCSPKSGHDTVSWYQQALGQGPQFIFQYYEEEERQRGNFPDRFSGHQFPNYSSELNVNALLLGDSALYLCASRDRTGSYNEQFFGPGTRLTVL.

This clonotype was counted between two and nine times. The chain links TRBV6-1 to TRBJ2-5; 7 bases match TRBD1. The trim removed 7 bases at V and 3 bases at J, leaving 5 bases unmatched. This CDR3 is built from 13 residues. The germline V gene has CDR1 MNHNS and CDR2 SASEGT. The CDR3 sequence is CASIGQAEETQYF. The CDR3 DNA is TGTGCCAGCATCGGACAGGCTGAAGAGACCCAGTACTTC.

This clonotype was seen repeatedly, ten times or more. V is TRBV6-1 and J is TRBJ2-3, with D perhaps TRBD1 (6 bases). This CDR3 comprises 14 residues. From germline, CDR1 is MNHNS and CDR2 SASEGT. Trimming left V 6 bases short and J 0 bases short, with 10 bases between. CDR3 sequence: CASSADSSTDTQYF. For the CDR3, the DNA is TGTGCCAGCAGCGCGGACAGTAGCACAGATACGCAGTATTTT.

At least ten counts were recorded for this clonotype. Written as DNA, the CDR3 is TGTGCCAGCAGCGTAGAATGGCGACTAGTGGCTGATGAGCAGTTCTTC. Translating gives CASSVEWRLVADEQFF. This rearrangement joins TRBV9 to TRBJ2-1, with a weak D call TRBD2 (6 bases). Germline CDR1 and CDR2: SGDLS and YYNGEE. Trimming pared 0 bases from V and 8 bases from J, leaving 18 bases between. This CDR3 region has 16 residues.

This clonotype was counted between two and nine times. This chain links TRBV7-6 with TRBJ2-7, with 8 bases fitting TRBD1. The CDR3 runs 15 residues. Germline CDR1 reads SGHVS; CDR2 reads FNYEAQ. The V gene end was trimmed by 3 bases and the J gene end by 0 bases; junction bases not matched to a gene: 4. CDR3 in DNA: TGTGCCAGCAGCTTGGGACAGGCCTACTCCTACGAGCAGTACGTC. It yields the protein CASSLGQAYSYEQYV.

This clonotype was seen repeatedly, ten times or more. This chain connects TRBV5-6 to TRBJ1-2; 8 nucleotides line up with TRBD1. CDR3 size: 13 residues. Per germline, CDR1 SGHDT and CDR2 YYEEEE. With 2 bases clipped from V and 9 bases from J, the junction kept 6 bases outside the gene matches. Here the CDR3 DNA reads TGTGCCAGCAGCTTCGGACAGGGAGCGAGCTACACCTTC. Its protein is CASSFGQGASYTF.

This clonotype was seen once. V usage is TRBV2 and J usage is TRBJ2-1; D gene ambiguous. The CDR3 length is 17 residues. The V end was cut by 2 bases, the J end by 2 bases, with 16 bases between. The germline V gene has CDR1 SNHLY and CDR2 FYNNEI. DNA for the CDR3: TGTGCCAGCAGTGAAAGGGCTTGGGCTTACCCCTACAATGAGCAGTTCTTC. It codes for CASSERAWAYPYNEQFF. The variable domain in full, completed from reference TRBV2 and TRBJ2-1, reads EPEVTQTPSHQVTQMGQEVILRCVPISNHLYFYWYRQILGQKVEFLVSFYNNEISEKSEIFDDQFSVERPDGSNFTLKIRSTKLEDSAMYFCASSERAWAYPYNEQFFGPGTRLTVL.

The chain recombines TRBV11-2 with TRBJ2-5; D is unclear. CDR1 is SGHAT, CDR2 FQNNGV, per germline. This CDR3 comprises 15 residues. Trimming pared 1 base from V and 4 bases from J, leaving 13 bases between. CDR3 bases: TGTGCCAGCAGCTTAGGAGTCGAGGTGGTAGAGACCCAGTACTTC. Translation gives CASSLGVEVVETQYF.

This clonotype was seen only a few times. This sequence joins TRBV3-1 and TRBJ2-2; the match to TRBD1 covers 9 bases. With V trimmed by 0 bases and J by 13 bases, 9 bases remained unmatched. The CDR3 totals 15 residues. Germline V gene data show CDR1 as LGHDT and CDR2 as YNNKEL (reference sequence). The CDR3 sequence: CASSQDWGPDRGLFF. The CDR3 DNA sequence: TGTGCCAGCAGCCAAGACTGGGGGCCGGACAGGGGGCTGTTTTTT.

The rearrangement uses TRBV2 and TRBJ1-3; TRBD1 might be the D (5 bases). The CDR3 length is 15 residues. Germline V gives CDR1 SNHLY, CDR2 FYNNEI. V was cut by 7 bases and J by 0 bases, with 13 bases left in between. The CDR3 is CASTTGTGSGNTIYF. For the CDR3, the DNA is TGTGCCAGCACCACCGGGACCGGCTCTGGAAACACCATATATTTT.

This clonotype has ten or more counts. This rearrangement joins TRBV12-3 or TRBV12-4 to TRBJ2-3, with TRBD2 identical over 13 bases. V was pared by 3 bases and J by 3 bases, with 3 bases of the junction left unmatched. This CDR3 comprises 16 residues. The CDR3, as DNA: TGTGCCAGCAGTTTGGGACTAGCGGGACGGACAGATACGCAGTATTTT. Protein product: CASSLGLAGRTDTQYF.

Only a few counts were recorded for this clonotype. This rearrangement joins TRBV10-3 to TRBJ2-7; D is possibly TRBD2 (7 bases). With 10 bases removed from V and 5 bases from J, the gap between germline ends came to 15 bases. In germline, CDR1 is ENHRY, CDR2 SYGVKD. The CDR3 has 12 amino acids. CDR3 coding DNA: TGTGCCACAAGGGGAGGGGGTGACGAGCAGTACGTC. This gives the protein CATRGGGDEQYV.

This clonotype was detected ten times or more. This CDR3 is CSAAGTQYQETQYF. The CDR3 bases are TGCAGCGCCGCCGGGACACAGTACCAAGAGACCCAGTACTTC. The chain is built from TRBV29-1 and TRBJ2-5; D is possibly TRBD1 (6 bases). The CDR3 contains 14 residues. V was cut by 7 bases and J by 0 bases, with 15 bases left in between. In germline, CDR1 is SQVTM, CDR2 ANQGSEA.

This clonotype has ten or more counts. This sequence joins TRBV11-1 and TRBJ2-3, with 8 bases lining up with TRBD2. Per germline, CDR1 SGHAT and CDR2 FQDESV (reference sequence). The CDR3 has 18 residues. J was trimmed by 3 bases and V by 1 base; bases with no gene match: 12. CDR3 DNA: TGTGCCAGCAGCTTAGGCGGCGGGTTGATAGCGGGGACAGATACGCAGTATTTT. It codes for CASSLGGGLIAGTDTQYF. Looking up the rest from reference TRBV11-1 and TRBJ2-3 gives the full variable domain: EAEVAQSPRYKITEKSQAVAFWCDPISGHATLYWYRQILGQGPELLVQFQDESVVDDSQLPKDRFSAERLKGVDSTLKIQPAELGDSAMYLCASSLGGGLIAGTDTQYFGPGTRLTVL.

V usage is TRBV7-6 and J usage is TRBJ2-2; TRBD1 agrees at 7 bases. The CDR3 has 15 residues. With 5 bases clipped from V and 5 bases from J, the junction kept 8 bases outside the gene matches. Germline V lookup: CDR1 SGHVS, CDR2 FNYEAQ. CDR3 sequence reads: CASSESTGDTGELFF. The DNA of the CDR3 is TGTGCCAGCAGCGAAAGTACAGGGGATACCGGGGAGCTGTTTTTT.

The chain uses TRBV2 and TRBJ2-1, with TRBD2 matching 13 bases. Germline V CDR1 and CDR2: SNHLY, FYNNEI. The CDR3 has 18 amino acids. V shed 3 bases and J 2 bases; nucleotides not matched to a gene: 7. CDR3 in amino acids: CASSDGTSGIVAYNEQFF. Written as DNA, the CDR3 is TGTGCCAGCAGTGACGGGACTAGCGGGATAGTCGCCTACAATGAGCAGTTCTTC.